This is a list of T cell receptor beta chains from one sample in a study of beta chain features in type 1 diabetes. TCRdb's copy holds only in-frame clones and misses some; the assay was immunoSEQ multiplex PCR. The sample holds about 650,000 clones, roughly 12% seen once. Material for sequencing was naive CD4+ T cells from blood. The source is a man aged 30 to 39 with type 1 diabetes. Each CDR3 is given with its conserved first and last residue. A D gene is named only where the DNA matches it firmly. Only part of the rows carry a size: once, few, many, or a class if the clone is expanded.

D gene	V gene	clone size	J gene	CDR3 DNA	CDR3 protein
.	TRBV6-6	.	TRBJ1-3	TGTGCCAGCAGTCCCCCCGGGCCCAACGCCGACACCATATATTTT	CASSPPGPNADTIYF
.	TRBV2	.	TRBJ1-4	TGTGCCAGCAGTGAACGAGACGGTCTCGGGGAACTGTTTTTT	CASSERDGLGELFF
.	TRBV11-3	few	TRBJ2-4	TGTGCCAGCAGCCCCCGCAAATGGAGGCTATCCAAAAACATTCAGTACTTC	CASSPRKWRLSKNIQYF
.	TRBV29-1	.	TRBJ2-3	TGCAGCGTCTCGGGCAGTTTAACAGATACGCAGTATTTT	CSVSGSLTDTQYF
TRBD1	TRBV6-1	.	TRBJ1-5	TGTGCCAGCAGTGAATGGGACAGGGGGCAGCCCCAGCATTTT	CASSEWDRGQPQHF
.	TRBV29-1	few	TRBJ2-3	TGCAGCGTTGGAGGACAGATCACAGATACGCAGTATTTT	CSVGGQITDTQYF
.	TRBV7-2	few	TRBJ1-2	TGTGCCAGCAGCCCTGGGACAAGATCAGATGGCTACACCTTC	CASSPGTRSDGYTF
.	TRBV2	.	TRBJ2-5	TGTGCCAGCAGTGAAGAGGGGGCTAGCGGACAAGAGACCCAGTACTTC	CASSEEGASGQETQYF
.	TRBV9	.	TRBJ2-1	TGTGCCAGCAGCGTAGCTGGGGCTAGATCCTACAATGAGCAGTTCTTC	CASSVAGARSYNEQFF
TRBD1	TRBV7-9	few	TRBJ1-2	TGTGCCAGCAGCTTTCCGGGACAGGGGCCCTCTGGCTATGGCTACACCTTC	CASSFPGQGPSGYGYTF
TRBD2	TRBV7-2	few	TRBJ2-5	TGTGCCAGCAGCTTAGTTGGTAGCGGGGGGGCAGAAGAGACCCAGTACTTC	CASSLVGSGGAEETQYF
.	TRBV7-2	.	TRBJ2-2	TGTGCCAGCAGACCAGACAGGAACACCGGGGAGCTGTTTTTT	CASRPDRNTGELFF
.	TRBV7-2	.	TRBJ2-2	TGTGCCAGCAGCCCCCCGAGGGCCGGGGAGCTGTTTTTT	CASSPPRAGELFF
TRBD1	TRBV20-1	.	TRBJ2-3	TGCAGTGCTCAGGGGGCAGATACGCAGTATTTT	CSAQGADTQYF
.	TRBV7-2	.	TRBJ2-3	TGTGCCAGCAGCTTAGCGGGCTTGGCAGATACGCAGTATTTT	CASSLAGLADTQYF